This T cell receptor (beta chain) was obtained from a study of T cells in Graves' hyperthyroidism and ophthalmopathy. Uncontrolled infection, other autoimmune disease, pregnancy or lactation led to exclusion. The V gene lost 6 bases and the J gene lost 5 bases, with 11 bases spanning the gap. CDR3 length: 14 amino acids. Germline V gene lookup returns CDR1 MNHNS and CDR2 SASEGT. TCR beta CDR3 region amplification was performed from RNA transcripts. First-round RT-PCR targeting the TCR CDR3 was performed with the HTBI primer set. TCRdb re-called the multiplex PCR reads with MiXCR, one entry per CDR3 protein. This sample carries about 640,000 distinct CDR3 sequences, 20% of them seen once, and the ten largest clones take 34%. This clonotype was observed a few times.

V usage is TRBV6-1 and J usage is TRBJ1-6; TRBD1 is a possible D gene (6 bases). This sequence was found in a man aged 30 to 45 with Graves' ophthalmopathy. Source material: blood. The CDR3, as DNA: TGTGCCAGCAGCGGGGGCTCAAATAATTCACCCCTCCACTTT. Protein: CASSGGSNNSPLHF.